Listed below are T cell receptor beta chains from one sample, sequenced in a study of neurological immune-mediated disorders. In TCRdb, the 5' RACE reads were re-called with MiXCR into one record per CDR3 protein. The sample carries about 76,000 distinct CDR3 sequences, 17% recorded once. Sequencing was performed on PBMCs. These receptors all come from a middle-aged woman in good health. Both conserved end residues are part of each CDR3. D genes are given only for firm matches. Only part of the rows carry a size: once, few, many, or a class if the clone is expanded.

v_call	d_call	j_call	clone_size	cdr3_nt	cdr3_aa
TRBV7-2	.	TRBJ2-7	many	TGTGCCAGCAGCTTACCGCAGGGTCGGGGCGAGCAGTACTTC	CASSLPQGRGEQYF
TRBV7-2	.	TRBJ2-6	.	TGTGCCAGCAGCTTAGTCGCATGGGGCTCTGGGGCCAACGTCCTGACTTTC	CASSLVAWGSGANVLTF
TRBV4-2	.	TRBJ2-4	many	TGTGCCAGCAGCCGCTCGCACGGGCCCCTTGCCGCTGGCATTCAGTACTTC	CASSRSHGPLAAGIQYF
TRBV29-1	TRBD1	TRBJ1-1	.	TGCAGCGTTGGGACAGGGGTCACTGAAGCTTTCTTT	CSVGTGVTEAFF
TRBV2	.	TRBJ2-2	many	TGTGCCAGCAGAAGGTTGTTGGGGACCGGGGAGCTGTTTTTT	CASRRLLGTGELFF
TRBV5-5	TRBD2	TRBJ2-5	many	TGTGCCACAGGCGGGGGGCTATATGGAGAGACCCAGTACTTC	CATGGGLYGETQYF
TRBV5-1	TRBD1	TRBJ2-5	many	TGCGCCAGCAGCTTGGCCAGGGGGATTGCAAACCAAGAGACCCAGTACTTC	CASSLARGIANQETQYF
TRBV15	.	TRBJ2-7	many	TGTGCCACCAGTGAGGGCCAGGGGCGTTCCTACGAGCAGTACTTC	CATSEGQGRSYEQYF
TRBV7-2	TRBD1	TRBJ2-5	many	TGTGCCAGCAGCTCTCAGGGACAGACAGAGGAGACCCAGTACTTC	CASSSQGQTEETQYF
TRBV7-2	.	TRBJ2-3	few	TGTGCCAGCAGCTCCGTCACAGATACGCAGTATTTT	CASSSVTDTQYF
TRBV7-8	.	TRBJ2-1	.	TGTGCCAGCAGCTTATCTCGGGAAACGGGAACCTACAATGAGCAGTTCTTC	CASSLSRETGTYNEQFF
TRBV20-1	TRBD1	TRBJ2-2	many	TGCAGTGCTAGAGCCAGGTGGGGGGGACAGGGCATAAACACCGGGGAGCTGTTTTTT	CSARARWGGQGINTGELFF
TRBV6-5	.	TRBJ1-6	many	TGTGCCAGCAGTTACTCGTTCGGGGCGCTTAATTCACCCCTCCACTTT	CASSYSFGALNSPLHF
TRBV15	.	TRBJ1-1	.	TGTGCCACCAGCACCCCGGACCTGAACACTGAAGCTTTCTTT	CATSTPDLNTEAFF
TRBV4-3	TRBD2	TRBJ2-3	few	TGCGCCAGCAGCCGCAGACCGGGACTAGCGGGGGGGCAGGCAGATACGCAGTATTTT	CASSRRPGLAGGQADTQYF
TRBV5-1	TRBD1	TRBJ2-1	.	TGCGCCAGCAGCCAAGTAGTCAGGGGGCCCAATGAGCAGTTCTTC	CASSQVVRGPNEQFF
TRBV2	.	TRBJ2-3	.	TGTGCCAGCAGTACCCGACTTGGTGCAGATACGCAGTATTTT	CASSTRLGADTQYF
TRBV5-1	.	TRBJ2-3	many	TGCGCCAGCAGCTTATCGACTGGCAGAGATACGCAGTATTTT	CASSLSTGRDTQYF
TRBV4-2	.	TRBJ1-6	many	TGTGCCAGCAGCCAAGTCCCGCTACCCCTCCACTTT	CASSQVPLPLHF
TRBV15	.	TRBJ2-5	many	TGTGCCACCAGCAGAGACACCGGCAGCGGGGAGACCCAGTACTTC	CATSRDTGSGETQYF
TRBV7-3	TRBD1	TRBJ2-4	.	TGTGCCAGCAGCTTAACTGGGACAGGGGGTGTCGACATTCAGTACTTC	CASSLTGTGGVDIQYF
TRBV6-5	.	TRBJ2-7	many	TGTGCCAGCAGCCCCTGGGGACGGACAGACTCCTACGAGCAGTACTTC	CASSPWGRTDSYEQYF
TRBV20-1	.	TRBJ1-5	few	TGCAGTGCGCGACAGTTCAAGGATCAGCCCCAGCATTTT	CSARQFKDQPQHF
TRBV20-1	.	TRBJ1-1	many	TGCAGTGCTAGCGGAGGTGGCACTGAAGCTTTCTTT	CSASGGGTEAFF
TRBV7-2	TRBD1	TRBJ1-2	many	TGTGCCAGCAGCTTGGGGACAGAGACCTATGGCTACACCTTC	CASSLGTETYGYTF
TRBV18	.	TRBJ2-5	.	TGTGCCAGCTCATACGTCGAGACCCAGTACTTC	CASSYVETQYF
TRBV3-1	TRBD1	TRBJ1-1	many	TGTGCCAGCAGCCAAGATCTGCGTGACAGGGGGCTTTTCTTT	CASSQDLRDRGLFF
TRBV18	TRBD1	TRBJ2-3	.	TGTGCCAGCTCACTAGATCGTCGTGGGACAGGGGGCGCAGAGACGCAGTATTTT	CASSLDRRGTGGAETQYF
TRBV14	.	TRBJ2-3	many	TGTGCCAGCAGCCAAGATCCGGGACTTCAGGATACGCAGTATTTT	CASSQDPGLQDTQYF
TRBV9	TRBD2	TRBJ2-1	.	TGTGCCAGCAGCGTTCCTAGCGGGGGGGACAATGAGCAGTTCTTC	CASSVPSGGDNEQFF
TRBV6-2/TRBV6-3	.	TRBJ2-1	many	TGTGCCAGCAGGCGTCCGCTCGACAATGAGCAGTTCTTC	CASRRPLDNEQFF
TRBV7-2	TRBD1	TRBJ1-6	many	TGTGCCAGCAGCCGGGACAGGCAATATTCACCCCTCCACTTT	CASSRDRQYSPLHF
TRBV6-5	.	TRBJ1-3	many	TGTGCCAGCAGTTCCACCCCCGGAGGATACGGAACTTTTACGAGAAACACCATATATTTT	CASSSTPGGYGTFTRNTIYF
TRBV12-5	.	TRBJ1-1	many	TGTGCTAGTGGTTTGTCCCCCTCGCGTGAAGCTTTCTTT	CASGLSPSREAFF
TRBV7-2	.	TRBJ1-3	many	TGTGCCAGCAGCGCAGGGGTATCTGGAAACACCATATATTTT	CASSAGVSGNTIYF
TRBV2	.	TRBJ1-4	.	TGTGCCAGCGGGAGGAGGACTGAAAAACTGTTTTTT	CASGRRTEKLFF
TRBV25-1	TRBD2	TRBJ2-2	.	TGTGCCAGCAGTGAACAAGCGGGAGCCACCGGGGAGCTGTTTTTT	CASSEQAGATGELFF
TRBV20-1	TRBD2	TRBJ2-5	many	TGCAGTGCTAGTTATGCGGGGGAAGAGACCCAGTACTTC	CSASYAGEETQYF
TRBV11-1	.	TRBJ2-5	many	TGTGCCAGCAGCTTATGGCAGCAAGAGACCCAGTACTTC	CASSLWQQETQYF
TRBV29-1	.	TRBJ1-5	many	TGCAGCGTTGACCCTTTTGGTCAGCCCCAGCATTTT	CSVDPFGQPQHF
TRBV2	TRBD2	TRBJ2-3	.	TGTGCCAGCAGCCTTGTAGCGGGGTCCGATACGCAGTATTTT	CASSLVAGSDTQYF
TRBV20-1	TRBD2	TRBJ2-3	many	TGCAGTGCACTAACCGGGACTAGCGCCTACGGCACAGATACGCAGTATTTT	CSALTGTSAYGTDTQYF
TRBV12-3/TRBV12-4	.	TRBJ2-6	many	TGTGCCAGCAGCTTACCCGGGGCCAACGTCCTGACTTTC	CASSLPGANVLTF
TRBV5-1	TRBD1	TRBJ2-6	many	TGCGCCAGCGGCGCGCGACAGGGGGAAGTTGCCAACGTCCTGACTTTC	CASGARQGEVANVLTF
TRBV6-2/TRBV6-3	.	TRBJ2-2	many	TGTGCCAGCAAATGGGGTTACATCACCGGGGAGCTGTTTTTT	CASKWGYITGELFF
TRBV7-3	.	TRBJ2-2	few	TGTGCCAGCAGCTTGACTAGTCGTACCGGGGAGCTGTTTTTT	CASSLTSRTGELFF
TRBV3-1	.	TRBJ1-1	many	TGTGCCAGCAGCCAAGAGGTCCTCATGAACACTGAAACTTTCTTT	CASSQEVLMNTETFF
TRBV6-2/TRBV6-3	TRBD1	TRBJ1-1	many	TGTGCCAGCAGTTCACACGAGACAGGGGGAGGCACTGAAGCTTTCTTT	CASSSHETGGGTEAFF
TRBV5-1	TRBD2	TRBJ2-1	many	TGCGCCAGCAGCTTGGTGGTTAGCGGGGGGGCCTCAAAGCAGTTCTTC	CASSLVVSGGASKQFF
TRBV6-1	.	TRBJ1-3	many	TGTGCCAGCAGGTGGGGGACAAACTCTGGAAACACCATATATTTT	CASRWGTNSGNTIYF
TRBV7-6	.	TRBJ2-5	few	TGTGCCAGCAGCTTTCTTCTCGACCAAGAGACCCAGTACTTC	CASSFLLDQETQYF
TRBV7-2	.	TRBJ2-1	many	TGTGCCAGCAGCTTAATCCCCCAGCCCTGGAGCTCCTACAATGAGCAGTTCTTC	CASSLIPQPWSSYNEQFF
TRBV7-2	.	TRBJ1-4	many	TGTGCCAGCAGCTTAGTGGGGCTGGGAACTAATGAAAAACTGTTTTTT	CASSLVGLGTNEKLFF
TRBV12-3/TRBV12-4	.	TRBJ1-4	many	TGTGCCAGCAGCCCCGGTTATTCTAATGAAAAACTGTTTTTT	CASSPGYSNEKLFF
TRBV18	TRBD1	TRBJ2-7	.	TGTGCCAGCCGGGACAGCGAAGAGCAGTACTTC	CASRDSEEQYF
TRBV5-1	TRBD1	TRBJ2-3	many	TGCGCCAGCAGCCCAGGACAGGGGGACACAGATACGCAGTATTTT	CASSPGQGDTDTQYF